These 29 T cell receptor beta chains originate from one sample sequenced in a study of CD8+ T cells in alopecia areata. In each case, RNA was isolated and then reverse transcribed into cDNA as the sequencing template. The repertoire was sequenced with immunoSEQ multiplex PCR; TCRdb's copy has only in-frame clones and lacks some. Seen here are approximately 150,000 clones, around 83% observed once, and the top ten hold less than 15%. Described treatment: oral pan-JAK inhibitor, 5-10 mg twice daily. The source material was CD8+ T cells sorted from blood, sampled at week 4, from a patient treated with tofacitinib. These receptors were collected from a human donor with alopecia areata.

J is TRBJ2-1 and V is TRBV7-6; 10 nucleotides align to TRBD2. V lost 2 bases to trimming and J lost 0 bases; unmatched junction nucleotides: 7. The CDR3 loop spans 18 amino acids. Looked up from germline, CDR1 is SGHVS and CDR2 is FNYEAQ. The CDR3 region is CASSLTSGTIRSYNEQFF. The CDR3 region has the DNA TGTGCCAGCAGCTTAACTAGCGGGACCATCCGCTCCTACAATGAGCAGTTCTTC.

This rearrangement joins TRBV11-2 to TRBJ2-1; 9 bases line up with TRBD1. There are 16 residues in the CDR3. Germline CDR1 is SGHAT and CDR2 is FQNNGV. Germline trimming cut 1 base from V and 8 bases from J; bases unmatched to any gene: 9. The CDR3 is CASSLGRQGVLDEQFF. The CDR3 DNA reads as TGTGCCAGCAGCTTAGGGAGACAGGGGGTCTTGGATGAGCAGTTCTTC.

The chain has TRBV5-4 and TRBJ2-7; D possibly corresponds to TRBD1 (5 bases). This CDR3 is built from 14 residues. From germline, CDR1 is SGHNT and CDR2 YYREEE (reference sequence). V lost 1 base and J lost 3, with 11 bases in between. This CDR3 reads CASSLKDNDYEQYF. The DNA for the CDR3 is TGTGCCAGCAGCTTGAAGGACAATGACTACGAGCAGTACTTC.

The rearrangement links TRBV30 to TRBJ1-1, with unresolved D. Trimming removed 4 bases at V and 0 bases at J, with 21 bases between. This CDR3 contains 17 residues. The germline CDR1 and CDR2 sequences are GTSNPN and SVGIG (reference sequence). The CDR3 is CAWKLLGSPEMNTEAFF. The CDR3 nucleotides are TGTGCCTGGAAACTTTTGGGCAGCCCTGAGATGAACACTGAAGCTTTCTTT.

This chain connects TRBV7-8 to TRBJ2-7, with 7 bases matching TRBD1. V shed 1 base and J 0 bases; nucleotides not matched to a gene: 3. CDR3 length: 15 residues. From germline, CDR1 is SGHVS and CDR2 FQNEAQ. CDR3 protein: CASSLEGQSSYEQYF. In nucleotides, the CDR3 is TGTGCCAGCAGCTTAGAGGGACAGAGCTCCTACGAGCAGTACTTC. Drawing the rest from reference TRBV7-8 and TRBJ2-7, the complete variable domain is GAGVSQSPRYKVAKRGQDVALRCDPISGHVSLFWYQQALGQGPEFLTYFQNEAQLDKSGLPSDRFFAERPEGSVSTLKIQRTQQEDSAVYLCASSLEGQSSYEQYFGPGTRLTVT.

The chain couples TRBV25-1 to TRBJ2-3, with D possibly TRBD2 on 6 matching bases. The germline CDR1 and CDR2 sequences are MGHDK and SYGVNS. The CDR3 has 16 residues. Trimming removed 1 base from V and 4 bases from J, with 15 bases in between. The CDR3 loop is CASSESSWEVSDTQYF. The CDR3 DNA reads TGTGCCAGCAGTGAATCTAGTTGGGAGGTATCAGATACGCAGTATTTT.

This chain connects TRBV10-2 to TRBJ2-3, with TRBD2 matching 8 bases. Germline CDR1 WSHSY, CDR2 SAAADI. The CDR3 is 17 residues long. With 3 bases clipped from V and 2 bases from J, the junction kept 10 bases outside the gene matches. CDR3 coding DNA: TGCGCCAGCAGTGATAGCGGGACGAACGTCTACACAGATACGCAGTATTTT. Protein: CASSDSGTNVYTDTQYF.

J is TRBJ1-5 and V is TRBV27, with unresolved D. V was clipped by 5 bases and J by 9 bases, with 14 bases between them. Looked up from germline, CDR1 is MNHEY and CDR2 is SMNVEV (reference sequence). The CDR3 covers 13 residues. The CDR3 DNA reads as TGTGCCAGCAGTCCCGAATGGGTCGCGCCCCAGCATTTT. As protein: CASSPEWVAPQHF.

The V gene is TRBV7-6, the J gene TRBJ2-5; D might be TRBD1 (5 bases). CDR1 and CDR2 from the germline V gene are SGHVS and FNYEAQ. V was trimmed by 10 bases and J by 0 bases, leaving 12 bases between them. This CDR3 has 13 residues. The DNA for the CDR3 is TGTGCCACCGCCGACAGTAACCAAGAGACCCAGTACTTC. This encodes CATADSNQETQYF.

The CDR3: CASSLRADRVLGTEAFF. The CDR3 nucleotides read TGTGCCAGCAGCTTAAGAGCGGACAGGGTTCTTGGCACTGAAGCTTTCTTT. The V and J genes are TRBV7-8 and TRBJ1-1; TRBD1 matches 8 bases. Germline V lookup: CDR1 SGHVS, CDR2 FQNEAQ. The trim removed 2 bases at V and 4 bases at J, leaving 12 bases unmatched. This CDR3 has 17 residues.

This rearrangement joins TRBV12-5 to TRBJ2-1, with 8 bases aligning to TRBD2. Germline V gene lookup returns CDR1 LGHNT and CDR2 FRNRAP. This CDR3 has 13 residues. V lost 7 bases and J lost 8; bases outside the gene matches: 7. The CDR3 here is CASDKLAEDEQFF. The DNA of the CDR3 is TGTGCTAGTGACAAACTAGCGGAGGATGAGCAGTTCTTC. Full variable domain (remainder filled in from reference TRBV12-5 and TRBJ2-1): DARVTQTPRHKVTEMGQEVTMRCQPILGHNTVFWYRQTMMQGLELLAYFRNRAPLDDSGMPKDRFSAEMPDATLATLKIQPSEPRDSAVYFCASDKLAEDEQFFGPGTRLTVL.

For this clone: The sample holds other DNA sequences that translate to the same CDR3. The chain links TRBV25-1 to TRBJ2-7; D not resolved. V was pared by 2 bases and J by 3 bases, with 5 bases between. CDR1 and CDR2 (germline): MGHDK, SYGVNS. This CDR3 spans 12 amino acids. In DNA form, the CDR3 reads TGTGCCAGCAGTGAAGGCAGCTACGAGCAGTACTTC. This translates into CASSEGSYEQYF.

For this clone: The sample has other DNA sequences that encode this CDR3 too. V and J are TRBV6-5 and TRBJ2-3; unclear D gene. The germline V and J ends were trimmed by 0 bases and 6 bases, with 7 bases remaining between them. CDR1 is MNHEY, CDR2 SVGAGI, per germline. The CDR3 covers 13 residues. The CDR3 spells CASSYSSSDTQYF. CDR3 DNA sequence: TGTGCCAGCAGTTACTCTTCCTCCGATACGCAGTATTTT.

The rearrangement uses TRBV29-1 and TRBJ1-1; no clear D gene. Germline loops: CDR1 SQVTM, CDR2 ANQGSEA. The CDR3 contains 12 residues. V dropped 0 bases and J dropped 6 bases, with 8 bases sitting between them. The CDR3 nucleotides read TGCAGCGTTGAAGAGCAAGTCCCTGAAGCTTTCTTT. Protein product: CSVEEQVPEAFF.

Written as DNA, the CDR3 is TGTGCCAGCAGTTACTCGCCCAGGGGGGACTATGGCTACACCTTC. This gives the protein CASSYSPRGDYGYTF. The V and J genes are TRBV6-5 and TRBJ1-2; 7 bases are a match to TRBD1. The germline gives CDR1 MNHEY, CDR2 SVGAGI. The CDR3 is 15 amino acids. The V segment lost 0 bases and the J segment 3 bases; nucleotides outside the gene matches: 4.

The chain joins TRBV5-1 to TRBJ1-2, with D hard to call. The V and J ends lost 3 bases and 2 bases respectively, with 11 bases between them. The CDR3 contains 14 residues. Germline V gene data show CDR1 as SGHRS and CDR2 as YFSETQ. CDR3 protein: CASSSAGQNYGYTF. The CDR3 nucleotides are TGCGCCAGCAGCTCGGCTGGCCAGAACTATGGCTACACCTTC.

V is TRBV29-1 and J is TRBJ2-2; a possible D gene is TRBD1 (5 bases). V gave up 1 base and J gave up 3 bases, with 12 bases separating them. The CDR3 is 15 amino acids. Germline V lookup: CDR1 SQVTM, CDR2 ANQGSEA. CDR3 coding DNA: TGCAGCGTTGAAGTAGGAAGGGGCTACACCGGGGAGCTGTTTTTT. Amino acid sequence: CSVEVGRGYTGELFF.

The gene calls are TRBV6-6 and TRBJ2-4, with D maybe TRBD1 (5 bases). V was clipped by 2 bases and J by 8 bases, with 10 bases between them. The CDR3 has 13 amino acids. In germline, CDR1 is MNHNY, CDR2 SVGAGI (reference sequence). The CDR3: CASSYDRSDIQYF. CDR3 DNA sequence: TGTGCCAGCAGTTACGACAGATCAGACATTCAGTACTTC.

This chain uses TRBV10-2 with TRBJ2-1; the match to TRBD1 covers 7 bases. Germline CDR1 is WSHSY and CDR2 is SAAADI. The junction had 2 bases not matched to a gene; V was cut back by 3 bases and J by 0 bases. The CDR3 is 15 residues long. CDR3 nucleotides: TGCGCCAGCAGTGACAGGGGGAGCTCCTACAATGAGCAGTTCTTC. As protein: CASSDRGSSYNEQFF.

V usage is TRBV7-3 and J usage is TRBJ2-3; TRBD2 matches 8 bases. The CDR3 contains 17 residues. Germline assignment: CDR1 SGHTA and CDR2 FQGTGA. The J segment lost 1 base and the V segment lost 1 base, leaving 7 bases of the junction unmatched. Here the CDR3 reads CASSLKRGLDGTDTQYF. For the CDR3, the DNA is TGTGCCAGCAGCTTAAAAAGGGGACTAGACGGCACAGATACGCAGTATTTT. The full variable domain, completed using reference TRBV7-3 and TRBJ2-3, is GAGVSQTPSNKVTEKGKYVELRCDPISGHTALYWYRQSLGQGPEFLIYFQGTGAADDSGLPNDRFFAVRPEGSVSTLKIQRTERGDSAVYLCASSLKRGLDGTDTQYFGPGTRLTVL.

The J gene is TRBJ2-1, the V gene TRBV27; tentatively, D is TRBD2 (6 bases). V lost 2 bases, J lost 4 bases, and 15 bases lay in between. The CDR3 length is 16 residues. In germline, CDR1 is MNHEY, CDR2 SMNVEV (reference sequence). CDR3 region: CASSLNQGLKYNEQFF. CDR3 DNA: TGTGCCAGCAGTTTAAATCAGGGACTTAAGTACAATGAGCAGTTCTTC.

The chain joins TRBV29-1 to TRBJ2-3, with D possibly matching TRBD2 (5 bases). The length of the CDR3 is 13 residues. Germline CDR1 reads SQVTM; CDR2 reads ANQGSEA. The germline V and J ends were trimmed by 6 bases and 0 bases, with 10 bases remaining between them. The CDR3 region has the DNA TGCAGCGTGACCAGCGGTAGCACAGATACGCAGTATTTT. Amino acids: CSVTSGSTDTQYF.

The J gene is TRBJ1-5, the V gene TRBV30; maybe TRBD1 (5 bases). Germline V CDR1 and CDR2: GTSNPN, SVGIG (reference sequence). V lost 4 bases and J 2 bases, leaving 15 bases between the germline ends. This CDR3 is built from 15 residues. Written as DNA, the CDR3 is TGTGCCTGGAATCCCCAGGGTTCTGGCAATCAGCCCCAGCATTTT. Translating gives CAWNPQGSGNQPQHF.

This chain uses TRBV27 with TRBJ2-7; D unclear. The length of the CDR3 is 13 residues. With 3 bases removed from V and 7 bases from J, the gap between germline ends came to 13 bases. CDR1 is MNHEY, CDR2 SMNVEV, per germline (reference sequence). The CDR3 region has the DNA TGTGCCAGCAGTTTGGGGTCTTCTTGGGAGCAGTACTTC. Translating it yields CASSLGSSWEQYF.

Only a few counts were recorded for this clone. The chain carries TRBV29-1 and TRBJ2-7, with TRBD1 identical over 7 bases. CDR3 length: 13 amino acids. Germline loops: CDR1 SQVTM, CDR2 ANQGSEA. V lost 4 bases, J lost 1 base, and 4 bases stayed unmatched. The CDR3 coding sequence is TGCAGCGTTGGGACAGGTGGTTCCTACGAGCAGTACTTC. Translated, it gives CSVGTGGSYEQYF.

The J gene is TRBJ1-5, the V gene TRBV29-1; the match to TRBD1 covers 10 bases. The CDR3 is 14 residues long. J was trimmed by 7 bases and V by 6 bases; bases with no gene match: 9. CDR1 and CDR2 (germline): SQVTM, ANQGSEA. CDR3 bases: TGCAGCGTGGGGGATGGGACAGGGGTCCAGCCCCAGCATTTT. Encoded protein: CSVGDGTGVQPQHF.

V is TRBV10-2 and J is TRBJ2-3; D is ambiguous. The V and J ends lost 0 bases and 2 bases respectively, with 9 bases between them. This CDR3 is built from 15 residues. Germline V gene data show CDR1 as WSHSY and CDR2 as SAAADI. The CDR3 bases are TGCGCCAGCAGTGAGTCGGGCGTGTCCACAGATACGCAGTATTTT. It is translated as CASSESGVSTDTQYF.

Here the CDR3 DNA reads TGTGCCTGGAGTGATGGACACCTCGGGAGCAATGAGCAGTTCTTC. Translated, it gives CAWSDGHLGSNEQFF. The chain is built from TRBV30 and TRBJ2-1; TRBD2 is a possible D gene (6 bases). This CDR3 has 15 residues. Trimming cost V 1 base and J 6 bases, with 16 bases left between them. Looked up from germline, CDR1 is GTSNPN and CDR2 is SVGIG (reference sequence).

This chain connects TRBV29-1 to TRBJ2-5, with 10 bases identical to TRBD1. Looked up from germline, CDR1 is SQVTM and CDR2 is ANQGSEA. Trimming removed 3 bases from V and 2 bases from J; junction bases left unmatched: 21. The CDR3 length is 20 residues. The CDR3: CSVDSPAGTGAQSPQETQYF. The CDR3 DNA is TGCAGCGTTGACTCCCCCGCCGGGACAGGGGCCCAATCCCCGCAAGAGACCCAGTACTTC.